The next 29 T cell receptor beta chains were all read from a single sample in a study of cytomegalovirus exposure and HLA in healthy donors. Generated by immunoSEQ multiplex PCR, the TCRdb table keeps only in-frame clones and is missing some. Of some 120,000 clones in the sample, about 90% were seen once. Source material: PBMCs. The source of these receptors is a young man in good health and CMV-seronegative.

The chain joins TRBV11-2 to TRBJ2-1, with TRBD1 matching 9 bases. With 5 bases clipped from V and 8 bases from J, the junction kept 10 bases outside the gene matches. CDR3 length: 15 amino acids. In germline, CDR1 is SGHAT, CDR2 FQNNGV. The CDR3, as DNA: TGTGCCAGCAGCCGGGGACAGGGAGACTTCGATGAGCAGTTCTTC. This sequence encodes CASSRGQGDFDEQFF.

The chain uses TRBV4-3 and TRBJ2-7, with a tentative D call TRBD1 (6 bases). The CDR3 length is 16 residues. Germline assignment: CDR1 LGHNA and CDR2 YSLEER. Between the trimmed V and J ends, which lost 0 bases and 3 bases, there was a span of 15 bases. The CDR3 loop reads CASSQENTGNLYEQYF. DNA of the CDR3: TGCGCCAGCAGCCAAGAAAATACAGGGAACCTCTACGAGCAGTACTTC.

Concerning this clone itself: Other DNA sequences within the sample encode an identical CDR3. In nucleotides, the CDR3 is TGTGCCAGCAGCTTGGCAGGGGATCAGCCCCAGCATTTT. Translation: CASSLAGDQPQHF. V usage is TRBV7-6 and J usage is TRBJ1-5, with D possibly being TRBD1 (6 bases). The germline V gene has CDR1 SGHVS and CDR2 FNYEAQ. Trimming left V 3 bases short and J 5 bases short, with 8 bases between. The CDR3 length is 13 residues.

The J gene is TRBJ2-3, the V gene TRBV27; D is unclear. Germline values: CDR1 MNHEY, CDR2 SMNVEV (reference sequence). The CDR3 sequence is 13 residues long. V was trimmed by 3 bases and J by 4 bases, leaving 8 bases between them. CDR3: CASSFQVPDTQYF. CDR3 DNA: TGTGCCAGCAGTTTCCAGGTCCCAGATACGCAGTATTTT.

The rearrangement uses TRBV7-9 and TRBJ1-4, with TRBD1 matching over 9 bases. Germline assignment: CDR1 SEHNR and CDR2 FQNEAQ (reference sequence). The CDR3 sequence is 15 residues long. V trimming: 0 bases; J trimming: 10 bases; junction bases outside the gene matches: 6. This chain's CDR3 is CASSLAGQGLGKLFF. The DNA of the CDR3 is TGTGCCAGCAGCTTAGCGGGACAGGGCTTGGGAAAACTGTTTTTT.

The CDR3 loop reads CASRGATGANSPLHF. CDR3 bases: TGTGCCAGCAGGGGGGCTACAGGGGCGAACTCACCCCTCCACTTT. The genes are TRBV6-6 and TRBJ1-6; 7 bases match TRBD1. Germline CDR1 MNHNY, CDR2 SVGAGI (reference sequence). The CDR3 covers 15 residues. Trimming at V came to 6 bases and at J to 10 bases, leaving 12 bases not matched to a gene.

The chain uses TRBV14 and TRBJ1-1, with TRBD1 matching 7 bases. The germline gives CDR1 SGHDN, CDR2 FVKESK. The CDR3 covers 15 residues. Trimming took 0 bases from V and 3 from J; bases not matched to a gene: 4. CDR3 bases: TGTGCCAGCAGCCAAGATTGGGACAGTTACACTGAAGCTTTCTTT. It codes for CASSQDWDSYTEAFF.

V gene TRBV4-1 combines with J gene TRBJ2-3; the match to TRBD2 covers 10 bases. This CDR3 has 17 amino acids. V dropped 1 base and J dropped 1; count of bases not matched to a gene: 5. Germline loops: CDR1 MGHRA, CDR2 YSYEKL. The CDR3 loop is CASSQGGAGGGTDTQYF. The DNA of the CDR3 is TGCGCCAGCAGCCAAGGTGGAGCGGGGGGGGGCACAGATACGCAGTATTTT.

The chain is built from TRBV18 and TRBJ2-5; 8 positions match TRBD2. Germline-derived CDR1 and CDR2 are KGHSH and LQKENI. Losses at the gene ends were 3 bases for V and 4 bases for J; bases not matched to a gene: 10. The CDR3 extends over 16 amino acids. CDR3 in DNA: TGTGCCAGCTCACCGTCCCAAGCGGGAGTGGGAGAGACCCAGTACTTC. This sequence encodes CASSPSQAGVGETQYF.

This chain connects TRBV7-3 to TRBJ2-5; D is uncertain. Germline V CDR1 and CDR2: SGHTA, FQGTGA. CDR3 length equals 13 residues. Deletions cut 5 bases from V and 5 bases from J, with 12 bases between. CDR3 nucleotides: TGTGCCAGCAGCCTCCCGGGTACGGAGACCCAGTACTTC. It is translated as CASSLPGTETQYF.

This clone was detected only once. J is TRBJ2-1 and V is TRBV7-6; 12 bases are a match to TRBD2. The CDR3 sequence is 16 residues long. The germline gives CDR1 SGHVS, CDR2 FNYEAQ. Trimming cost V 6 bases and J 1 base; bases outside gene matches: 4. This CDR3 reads CASRPSGRASYNEQFF. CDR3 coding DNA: TGTGCCAGCAGACCTAGCGGGAGGGCATCCTACAATGAGCAGTTCTTC.

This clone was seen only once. CDR3 nucleotides: TGTGCCAGCAGCCGAGGGCAGGTGATAAATTCACCCCTCCACTTT. Protein product: CASSRGQVINSPLHF. V is TRBV5-6 and J is TRBJ1-6; unclear D gene. Trimming removed 4 bases at V and 7 bases at J, with 15 bases between. Germline V gene data show CDR1 as SGHDT and CDR2 as YYEEEE. The CDR3 has 15 amino acids.

The CDR3 DNA reads as TGTGCCAGCAGTGAAAACACCAAAAACATTCAGTACTTC. This translates into CASSENTKNIQYF. The rearrangement joins TRBV6-1 to TRBJ2-4, with D hard to call. CDR1 is MNHNS and CDR2 is SASEGT in the germline V gene. The CDR3 loop spans 13 amino acids. The V and J ends lost 2 bases and 2 bases respectively, with 4 bases between them.

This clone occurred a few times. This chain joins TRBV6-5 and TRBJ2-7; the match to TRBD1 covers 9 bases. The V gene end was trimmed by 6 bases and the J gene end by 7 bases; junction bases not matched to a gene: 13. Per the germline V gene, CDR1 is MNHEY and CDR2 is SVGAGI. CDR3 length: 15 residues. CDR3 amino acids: CASRNSDGTGWEQYF. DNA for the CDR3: TGTGCCAGCAGAAATTCCGACGGGACAGGGTGGGAGCAGTACTTC.

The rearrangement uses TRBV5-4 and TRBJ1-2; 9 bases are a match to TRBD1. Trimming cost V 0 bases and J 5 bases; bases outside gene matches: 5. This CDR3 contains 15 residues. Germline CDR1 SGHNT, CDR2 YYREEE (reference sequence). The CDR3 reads CASSLVGTGNYGYTF. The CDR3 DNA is TGTGCCAGCAGCTTGGTCGGGACAGGGAATTATGGCTACACCTTC.

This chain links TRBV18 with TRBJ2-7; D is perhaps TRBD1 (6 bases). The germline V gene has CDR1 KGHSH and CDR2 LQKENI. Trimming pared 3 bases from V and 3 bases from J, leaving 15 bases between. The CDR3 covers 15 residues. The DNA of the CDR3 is TGTGCCAGCTCACCCCCCCGAACAGGGCGCTACGAGCAGTACTTC. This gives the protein CASSPPRTGRYEQYF.

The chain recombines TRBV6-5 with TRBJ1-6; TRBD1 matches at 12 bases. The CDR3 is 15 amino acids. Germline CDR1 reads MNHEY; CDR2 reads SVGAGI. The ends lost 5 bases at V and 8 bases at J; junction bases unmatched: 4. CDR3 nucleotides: TGTGCCAGCAGTAGCCGGGACAGGGGGCATTCACCCCTCCACTTT. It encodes CASSSRDRGHSPLHF.

CDR3: CASSPPGLAREQYF. Written as DNA, the CDR3 is TGTGCCAGCTCACCTCCGGGACTAGCGCGAGAGCAGTACTTC. V is TRBV18 and J is TRBJ2-7; TRBD2 aligns across 10 bases. The germline V gene has CDR1 KGHSH and CDR2 LQKENI. Trimming removed 3 bases from V and 7 bases from J; junction bases left unmatched: 6. The CDR3 runs 14 residues. Full variable domain (missing parts from reference TRBV18 and TRBJ2-7): NAGVMQNPRHLVRRRGQEARLRCSPMKGHSHVYWYRQLPEEGLKFMVYLQKENIIDESGMPKERFSAEFPKEGPSILRIQQVVRGDSAAYFCASSPPGLAREQYFGPGTRLTVT.

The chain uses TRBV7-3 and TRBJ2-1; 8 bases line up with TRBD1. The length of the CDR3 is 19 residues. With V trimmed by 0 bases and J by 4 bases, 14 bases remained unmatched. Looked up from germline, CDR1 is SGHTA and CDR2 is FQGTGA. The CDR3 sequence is CASSLTGTGLTPLYNEQFF. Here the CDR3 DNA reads TGTGCCAGCAGCTTAACGGGGACAGGATTAACCCCGCTATACAATGAGCAGTTCTTC.

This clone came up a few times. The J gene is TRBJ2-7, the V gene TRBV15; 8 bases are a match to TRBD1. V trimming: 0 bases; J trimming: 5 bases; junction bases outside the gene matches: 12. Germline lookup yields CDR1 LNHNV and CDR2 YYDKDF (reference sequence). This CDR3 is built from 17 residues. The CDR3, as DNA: TGTGCCACCAGCAGAGATCTAGGGAGACAGGGGAACAACGAGCAGTACTTC. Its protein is CATSRDLGRQGNNEQYF.

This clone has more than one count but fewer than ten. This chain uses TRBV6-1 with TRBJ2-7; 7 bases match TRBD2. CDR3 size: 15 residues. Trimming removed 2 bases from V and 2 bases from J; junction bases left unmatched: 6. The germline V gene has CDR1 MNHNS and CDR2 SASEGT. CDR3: CASSEPGRHPYEQYF. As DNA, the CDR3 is TGTGCCAGCAGTGAACCCGGGAGGCATCCCTACGAGCAGTACTTC.

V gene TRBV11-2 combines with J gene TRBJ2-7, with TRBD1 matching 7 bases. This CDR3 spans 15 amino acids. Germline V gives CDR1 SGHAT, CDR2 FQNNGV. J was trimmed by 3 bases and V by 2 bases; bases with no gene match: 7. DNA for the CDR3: TGTGCCAGCAGCTTAAAAGGGGGCAGCTACTACGAGCAGTACTTC. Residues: CASSLKGGSYYEQYF.

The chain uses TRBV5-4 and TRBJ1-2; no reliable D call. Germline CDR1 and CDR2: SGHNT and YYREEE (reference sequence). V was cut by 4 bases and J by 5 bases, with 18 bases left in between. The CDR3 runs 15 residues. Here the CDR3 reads CASSLQSAVRYGYTF. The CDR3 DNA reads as TGTGCCAGCAGCCTGCAATCGGCGGTGAGGTATGGCTACACCTTC.

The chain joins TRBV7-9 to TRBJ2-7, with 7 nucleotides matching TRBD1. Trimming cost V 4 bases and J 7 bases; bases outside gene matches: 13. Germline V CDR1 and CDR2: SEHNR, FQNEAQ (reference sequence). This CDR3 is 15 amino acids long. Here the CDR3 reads CASSSSTGVRREQYF. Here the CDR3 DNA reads TGTGCCAGCAGCTCGTCAACAGGGGTAAGGAGGGAGCAGTACTTC.

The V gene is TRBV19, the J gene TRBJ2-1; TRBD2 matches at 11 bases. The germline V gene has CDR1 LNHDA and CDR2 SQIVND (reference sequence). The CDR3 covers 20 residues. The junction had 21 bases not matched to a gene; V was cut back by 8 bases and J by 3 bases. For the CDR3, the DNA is TGTGCCAGTCAACATTCGCGGTTAGCGGGAGGGGAACGGATCTACAATGAGCAGTTCTTC. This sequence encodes CASQHSRLAGGERIYNEQFF.

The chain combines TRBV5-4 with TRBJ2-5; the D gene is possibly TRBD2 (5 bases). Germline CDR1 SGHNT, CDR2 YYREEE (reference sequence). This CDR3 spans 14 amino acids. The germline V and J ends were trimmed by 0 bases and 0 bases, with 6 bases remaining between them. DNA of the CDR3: TGTGCCAGCAGCTTGGCCGGGAACCAAGAGACCCAGTACTTC. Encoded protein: CASSLAGNQETQYF.

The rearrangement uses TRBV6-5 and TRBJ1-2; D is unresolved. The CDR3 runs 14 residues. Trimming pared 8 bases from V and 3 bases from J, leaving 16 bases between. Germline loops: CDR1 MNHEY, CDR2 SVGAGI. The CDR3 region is CASGKQLRDYGYTF. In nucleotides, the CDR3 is TGTGCCAGCGGTAAACAGCTGAGGGACTATGGCTACACCTTC.

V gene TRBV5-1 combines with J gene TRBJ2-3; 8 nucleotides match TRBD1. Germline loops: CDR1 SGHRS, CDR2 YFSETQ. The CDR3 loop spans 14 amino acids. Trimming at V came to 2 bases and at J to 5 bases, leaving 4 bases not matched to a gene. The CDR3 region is CASSFATGGDTQYF. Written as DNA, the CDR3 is TGCGCCAGCAGCTTCGCCACAGGGGGAGATACGCAGTATTTT.

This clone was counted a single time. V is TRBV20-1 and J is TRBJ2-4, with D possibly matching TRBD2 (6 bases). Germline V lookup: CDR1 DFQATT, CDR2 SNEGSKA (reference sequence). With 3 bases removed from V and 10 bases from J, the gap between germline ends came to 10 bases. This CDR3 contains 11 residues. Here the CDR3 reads CSASRLGIQYF. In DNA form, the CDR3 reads TGCAGTGCTAGCCGACTAGGGATTCAGTACTTC.